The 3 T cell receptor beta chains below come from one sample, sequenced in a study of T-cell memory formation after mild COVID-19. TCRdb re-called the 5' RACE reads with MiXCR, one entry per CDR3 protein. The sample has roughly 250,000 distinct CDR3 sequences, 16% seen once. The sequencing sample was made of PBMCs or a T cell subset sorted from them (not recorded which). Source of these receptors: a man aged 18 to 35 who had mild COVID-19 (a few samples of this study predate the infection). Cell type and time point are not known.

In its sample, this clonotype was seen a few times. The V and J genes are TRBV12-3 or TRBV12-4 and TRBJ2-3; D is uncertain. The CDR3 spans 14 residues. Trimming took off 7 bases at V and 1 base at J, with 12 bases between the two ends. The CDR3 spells CASTLVDGTDTQYF. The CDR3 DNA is TGTGCCAGCACCCTAGTAGACGGCACAGATACGCAGTATTTT.

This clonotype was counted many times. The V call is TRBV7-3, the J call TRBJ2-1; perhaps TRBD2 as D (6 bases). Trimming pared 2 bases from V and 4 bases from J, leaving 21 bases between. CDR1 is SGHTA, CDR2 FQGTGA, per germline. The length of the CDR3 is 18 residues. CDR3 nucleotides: TGTGCCAGCAGCTTACGGGACTCCCGGTACCCGCCTTACAATGAGCAGTTCTTC. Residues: CASSLRDSRYPPYNEQFF.

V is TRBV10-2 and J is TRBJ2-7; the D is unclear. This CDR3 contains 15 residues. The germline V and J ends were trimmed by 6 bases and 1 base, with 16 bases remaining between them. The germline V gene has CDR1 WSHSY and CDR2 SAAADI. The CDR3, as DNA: TGCGCCAGCAGGACATTTGGGGTAAGGTCCTACGAGCAGTACTTC. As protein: CASRTFGVRSYEQYF.